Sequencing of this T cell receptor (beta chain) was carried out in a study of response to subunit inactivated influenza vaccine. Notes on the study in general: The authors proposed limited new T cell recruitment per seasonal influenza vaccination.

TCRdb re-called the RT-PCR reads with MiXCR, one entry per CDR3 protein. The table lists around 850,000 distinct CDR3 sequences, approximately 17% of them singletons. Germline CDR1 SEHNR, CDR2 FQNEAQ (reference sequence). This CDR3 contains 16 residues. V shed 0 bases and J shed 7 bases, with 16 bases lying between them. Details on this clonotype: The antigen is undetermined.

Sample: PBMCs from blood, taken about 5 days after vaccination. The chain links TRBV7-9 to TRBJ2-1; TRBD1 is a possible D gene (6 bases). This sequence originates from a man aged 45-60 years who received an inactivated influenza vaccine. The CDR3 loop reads CASSLAAGAVWNEQFF. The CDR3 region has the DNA TGTGCCAGCAGCTTAGCCGCAGGGGCCGTTTGGAATGAGCAGTTCTTC.